Listed below are T cell receptor beta chains from one sample, sequenced in a study of T cells after yellow fever vaccination. TCRdb recomputed calls from the 5' RACE reads with MiXCR, one row per CDR3 protein. The sample comprises 500,000 to 550,000 distinct CDR3 sequences, 21% of which are singletons, and around 16% rests with the top ten. Specimen: PBMCs, collected approximately 22 days after the first yellow fever vaccination. Receptor source: a man aged 18 to 35 who received the YFV17D yellow fever vaccine. The CDR3 runs from the conserved cysteine through the conserved F or W. D genes are given only for firm matches. The listing skips clone size in some rows; elsewhere it reads once, few, many or a size class.

d_gene	j_gene	abundance	v_gene	CDR3nt	CDR3aa
-	TRBJ1-1	few	TRBV7-9	TGTGCCAGCAGCTTGGGGGAAGAAGCTTTCTTT	CASSLGEEAFF
-	TRBJ2-5	-	TRBV9	TGTGCCAGCAGCGTAGCTTCACAGCAAGAGACCCAGTACTTC	CASSVASQQETQYF
TRBD1	TRBJ1-2	few	TRBV5-5	TGTGCCAGCAGCCTAGGACAGGGGGCCAAAGATGGCTACACCTTC	CASSLGQGAKDGYTF
-	TRBJ1-2	once	TRBV7-9	TGTGCCAGCAGTCCAAGCTTTCCAGGGAGTGAGAATGGCTACACCTTC	CASSPSFPGSENGYTF
TRBD1	TRBJ1-2	-	TRBV9	TGTGCCAGCAGCTCAGGGGGCAAAAAGTATGGCTACACCTTC	CASSSGGKKYGYTF
-	TRBJ2-2	-	TRBV5-1	TGCGCCAGCAGCTTAACCCTCGGGGCCATCGGGGAGCTGTTTTTT	CASSLTLGAIGELFF
-	TRBJ2-6	-	TRBV27	TGTGCCAGCAGTTTAATCAGATGGGCAGCCCATAAACACCTCTCTGGGGCCAACGTCCTGACTTTC	CASSLIRWAAHKHLSGANVLTF
-	TRBJ2-5	-	TRBV7-8	TGTGCCAGCAGCTTTGGCACCACTCCTCGGGAGACCCAGTACTTC	CASSFGTTPRETQYF
-	TRBJ1-2	-	TRBV6-1	TGTGCCAGCAGCACCGGGCTGGAGAGGCCGGGCTACACCTTC	CASSTGLERPGYTF
-	TRBJ1-1	few	TRBV12-3/TRBV12-4	TGTGCCAGCACCGGACTCGGACGGATGAACACTGAAGCTTTCTTT	CASTGLGRMNTEAFF
TRBD1	TRBJ1-2	few	TRBV25-1	TGTGCCAGCAGTGATGAGGGGGCCCCCTATGGCTACACCTTC	CASSDEGAPYGYTF
-	TRBJ2-2	few	TRBV9	TGTGCCAGCAGCGTAGGAACGTGGAACACCGGGGAGCTGTTTTTT	CASSVGTWNTGELFF
-	TRBJ1-3	few	TRBV12-3/TRBV12-4	TGTGCCAGCAGTTTGGAATCTGGAAACACCATATATTTT	CASSLESGNTIYF
-	TRBJ1-2	few	TRBV4-3	TGCGCCAGCAGCCAAGATGCAACTAACTATGGCTACACCTTC	CASSQDATNYGYTF
-	TRBJ2-1	-	TRBV12-3/TRBV12-4	TGTGCCAGCAGTTCCCACCAGGACAGTTTAAGCTCCTACAATGAGCAGTTCTTC	CASSSHQDSLSSYNEQFF
-	TRBJ2-3	-	TRBV29-1	TGCAGCGTTGAAGATCCCGGGAACGCAGATACGCAGTATTTT	CSVEDPGNADTQYF